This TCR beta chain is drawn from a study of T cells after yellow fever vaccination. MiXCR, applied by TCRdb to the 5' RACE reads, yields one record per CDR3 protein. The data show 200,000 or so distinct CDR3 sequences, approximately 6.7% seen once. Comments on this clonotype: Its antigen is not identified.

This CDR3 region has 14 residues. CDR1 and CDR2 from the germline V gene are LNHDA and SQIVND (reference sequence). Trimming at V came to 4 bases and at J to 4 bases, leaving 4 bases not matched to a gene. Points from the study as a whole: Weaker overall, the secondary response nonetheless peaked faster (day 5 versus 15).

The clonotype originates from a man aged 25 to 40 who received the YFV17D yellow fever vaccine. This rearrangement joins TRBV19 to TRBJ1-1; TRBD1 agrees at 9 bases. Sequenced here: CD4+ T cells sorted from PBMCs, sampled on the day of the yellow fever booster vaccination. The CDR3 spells CASSTDRGSTEAFF. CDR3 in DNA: TGTGCCAGTAGTACGGACAGGGGAAGCACTGAAGCTTTCTTT.